This paragraph reports one TCR beta chain. The antigen is not known. This entry is derived from a study of T cell responses to AZD1222 COVID-19 vaccine. Whole-study results and caveats: Spike-specific TCR breadth and depth both grew after two AZD1222 doses. It was only a handful of AZD1222 recipients who were seropositive at baseline.

Sequenced by immunoSEQ multiplex PCR; TCRdb stores in-frame clones only, minus some. The sample carries 75,000 to 90,000 clones, approximately 90% recorded once. The CDR3 loop spans 18 amino acids. V dropped 3 bases and J dropped 1 base, with 17 bases sitting between them. CDR1 KGHDR and CDR2 SFDVKD come from the germline V gene. This chain connects TRBV24-1 to TRBJ2-2, with TRBD1 as a possible D gene (5 bases). The material was peripheral blood, obtained 28 days after the second AZD1222 dose. The receptor comes from an adult who received the AZD1222 COVID-19 vaccine. DNA of the CDR3: TGTGCCACCAGTGATCCGATAAGCCCCCAGGGGAACACCGGGGAGCTGTTTTTT. It translates to CATSDPISPQGNTGELFF.